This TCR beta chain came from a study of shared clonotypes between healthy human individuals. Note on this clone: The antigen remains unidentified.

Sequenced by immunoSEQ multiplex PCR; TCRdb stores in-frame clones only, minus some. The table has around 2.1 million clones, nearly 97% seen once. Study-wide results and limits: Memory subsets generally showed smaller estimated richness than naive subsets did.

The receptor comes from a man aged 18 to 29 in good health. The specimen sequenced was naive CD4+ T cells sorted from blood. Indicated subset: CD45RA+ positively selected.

The CDR3 coding sequence is TGTGCCAGCAGCTTGGGGGGGACAGGGGTTGCAAACACCATATATTTT. The encoded protein is CASSLGGTGVANTIYF. This sequence joins TRBV5-4 and TRBJ1-3; 10 bases map to TRBD1. Germline V gives CDR1 SGHNT, CDR2 YYREEE (reference sequence). This CDR3 is 16 amino acids long. The V and J ends lost 0 bases and 6 bases, in that order; junction bases with no gene match: 6. Using reference TRBV5-4 and TRBJ1-3 for the parts outside the CDR3, the full variable domain is ETGVTQSPTHLIKTRGQQVTLRCSSQSGHNTVSWYQQALGQGPQFIFQYYREEENGRGNFPPRFSGLQFPNYSSELNVNALELDDSALYLCASSLGGTGVANTIYFGEGSWLTVV.